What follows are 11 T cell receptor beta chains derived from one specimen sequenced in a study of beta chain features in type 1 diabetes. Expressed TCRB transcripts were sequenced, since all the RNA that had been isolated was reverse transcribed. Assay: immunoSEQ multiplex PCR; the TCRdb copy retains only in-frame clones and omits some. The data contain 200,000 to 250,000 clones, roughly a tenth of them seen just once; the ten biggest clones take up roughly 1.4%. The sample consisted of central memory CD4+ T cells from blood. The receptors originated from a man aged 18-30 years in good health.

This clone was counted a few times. The CDR3 sequence is CASSFRTSGASYEQYF. The CDR3 region has the DNA TGCGCCAGCAGCTTCCGGACTAGCGGGGCCTCCTACGAGCAGTACTTC. The chain links TRBV5-1 to TRBJ2-7; 12 positions match TRBD2. V was clipped by 2 bases and J by 0 bases; unmatched bases: 3. Germline V CDR1 and CDR2: SGHRS, YFSETQ. This CDR3 contains 16 residues.

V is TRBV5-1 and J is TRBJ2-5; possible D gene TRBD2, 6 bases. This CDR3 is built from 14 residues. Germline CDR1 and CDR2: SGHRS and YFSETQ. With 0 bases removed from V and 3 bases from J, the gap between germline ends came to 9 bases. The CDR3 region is CASSLASGEETQYF. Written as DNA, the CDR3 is TGCGCCAGCAGCTTGGCGTCGGGGGAAGAGACCCAGTACTTC.

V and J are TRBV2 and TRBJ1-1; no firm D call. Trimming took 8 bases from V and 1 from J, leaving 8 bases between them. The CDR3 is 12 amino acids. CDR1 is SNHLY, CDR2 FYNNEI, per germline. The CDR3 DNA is TGTGCCAGCCATCGGCGGAACACTGAAGCTTTCTTT. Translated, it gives CASHRRNTEAFF.

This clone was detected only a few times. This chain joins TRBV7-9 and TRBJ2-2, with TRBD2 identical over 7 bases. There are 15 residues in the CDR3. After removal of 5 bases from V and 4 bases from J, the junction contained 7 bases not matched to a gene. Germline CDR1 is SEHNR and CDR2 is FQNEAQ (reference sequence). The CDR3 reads CASSPKTGGTGELFF. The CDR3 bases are TGTGCCAGCAGCCCCAAGACGGGGGGCACCGGGGAGCTGTTTTTT.

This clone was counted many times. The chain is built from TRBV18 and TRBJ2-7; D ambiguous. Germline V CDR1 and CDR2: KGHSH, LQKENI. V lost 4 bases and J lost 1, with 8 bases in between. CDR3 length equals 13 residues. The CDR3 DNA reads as TGTGCCAGCTCACTGTCAGCTTCCTACGAGCAGTACTTC. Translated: CASSLSASYEQYF.

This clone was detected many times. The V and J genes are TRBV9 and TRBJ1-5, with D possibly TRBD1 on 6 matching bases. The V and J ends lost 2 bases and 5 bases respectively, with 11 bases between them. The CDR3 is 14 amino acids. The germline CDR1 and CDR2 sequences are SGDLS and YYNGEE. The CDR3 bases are TGTGCCAGCAGCGTGGGACATTCAGATCAGCCCCAGCATTTT. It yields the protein CASSVGHSDQPQHF. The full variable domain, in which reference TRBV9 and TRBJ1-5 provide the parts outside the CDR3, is DSGVTQTPKHLITATGQRVTLRCSPRSGDLSVYWYQQSLDQGLQFLIQYYNGEERAKGNILERFSAQQFPDLHSELNLSSLELGDSALYFCASSVGHSDQPQHFGDGTRLSIL.

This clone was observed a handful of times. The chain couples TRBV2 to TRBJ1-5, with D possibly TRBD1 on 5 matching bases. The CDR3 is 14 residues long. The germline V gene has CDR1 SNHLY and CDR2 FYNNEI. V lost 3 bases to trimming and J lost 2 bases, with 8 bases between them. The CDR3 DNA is TGTGCCAGCAGTGATCAGGGTGGCAATCAGCCCCAGCATTTT. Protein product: CASSDQGGNQPQHF.

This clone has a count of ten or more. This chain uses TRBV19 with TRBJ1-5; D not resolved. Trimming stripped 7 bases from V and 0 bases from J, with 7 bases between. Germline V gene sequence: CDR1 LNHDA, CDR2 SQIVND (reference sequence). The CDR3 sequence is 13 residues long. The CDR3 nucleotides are TGTGCCAGTACCTGGAATAGCAATCAGCCCCAGCATTTT. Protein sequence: CASTWNSNQPQHF.

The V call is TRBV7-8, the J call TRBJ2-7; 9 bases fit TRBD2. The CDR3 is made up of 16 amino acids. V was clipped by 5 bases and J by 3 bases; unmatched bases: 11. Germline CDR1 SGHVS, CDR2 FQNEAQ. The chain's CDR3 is CASSQAGGRAVYEQYF. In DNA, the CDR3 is TGTGCCAGCAGCCAAGCCGGCGGGAGGGCGGTCTACGAGCAGTACTTC.

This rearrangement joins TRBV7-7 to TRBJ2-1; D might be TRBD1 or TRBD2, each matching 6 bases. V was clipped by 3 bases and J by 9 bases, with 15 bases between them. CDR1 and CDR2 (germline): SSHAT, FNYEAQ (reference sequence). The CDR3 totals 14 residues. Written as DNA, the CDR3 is TGTGCCAGCAGCTTGGGGGCGGGAACGGGTGAGCAGTTCTTC. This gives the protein CASSLGAGTGEQFF.

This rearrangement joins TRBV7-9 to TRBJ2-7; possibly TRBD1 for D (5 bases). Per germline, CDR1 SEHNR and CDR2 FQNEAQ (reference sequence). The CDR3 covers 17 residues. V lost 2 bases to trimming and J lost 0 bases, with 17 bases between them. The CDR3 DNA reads TGTGCCAGCAGCTTATTTACGCTAAACAGGAGCTCCTACGAGCAGTACTTC. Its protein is CASSLFTLNRSSYEQYF.